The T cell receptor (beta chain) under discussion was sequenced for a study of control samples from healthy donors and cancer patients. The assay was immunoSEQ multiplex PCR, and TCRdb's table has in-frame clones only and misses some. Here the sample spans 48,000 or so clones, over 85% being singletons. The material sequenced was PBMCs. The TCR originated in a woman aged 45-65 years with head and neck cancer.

The CDR3 bases are TGTGCCAGCAGTCAAGGGCTAGAGACCCAGTACTTC. Translating gives CASSQGLETQYF. The chain is built from TRBV2 and TRBJ2-5; D is undetermined. CDR1 is SNHLY and CDR2 is FYNNEI in the germline V gene. The CDR3 contains 12 residues. Trimming took 5 bases from V and 4 from J, leaving 8 bases between them.